The text below deals with one TCR beta chain. Antigen specificity is unknown. Method: immunoSEQ multiplex PCR; TCRdb's copy keeps in-frame clones and lacks some. The sample holds 95,000 to 110,000 clones, 75% to 95% seen once. The data were taken from a study of T cell responses to AZD1222 COVID-19 vaccine. Study-wide results and caveats: No repertoire was sampled before or during the peak T cell response, only after it.

The receptor was derived from an adult who received the AZD1222 COVID-19 vaccine. The sequencing used peripheral blood, collected 28 days after the second AZD1222 dose.

CDR3 sequence reads: CASSLAKNIQYF. DNA for the CDR3: TGTGCCAGCAGTTTAGCCAAAAACATTCAGTACTTC. J is TRBJ2-4 and V is TRBV28; D gene ambiguous. The CDR3 totals 12 residues. Trimming stripped 2 bases from V and 1 base from J, with 0 bases between. The germline CDR1 and CDR2 sequences are MDHEN and SYDVKM.